The source of this T cell receptor (beta chain) is a study of human T cells and chemical hapten exposure. TCRdb fed the RACE reads into MiXCR, producing one record per CDR3 protein. The sample has roughly 71,000 distinct CDR3 sequences; 11% are singletons. With V trimmed by 8 bases and J by 4 bases, 10 bases remained unmatched. Germline values: CDR1 SNHLY, CDR2 FYNNEI. The CDR3 loop spans 15 amino acids. Time point given: patch test 3, about 24 weeks after DPC sensitization. The treatment denotes: therapeutic diphenylcyclopropenone sensitization with weekly scalp DPC. The TCR sequence derives from a woman between 50 and 59 years old with alopecia areata. Some clones in this sample may be carry-over from other donors' samples. The rearrangement uses TRBV2 and TRBJ1-5; 8 bases are shared with TRBD1. The input for sequencing was whole blood, taken in connection with sensitization to the hapten diphenylcyclopropenone (DPC). As DNA, the CDR3 is TGTGCCAGCGTTCCAGAATGGACAGGGAATCAGCCCCAGCATTTT. This translates into CASVPEWTGNQPQHF.